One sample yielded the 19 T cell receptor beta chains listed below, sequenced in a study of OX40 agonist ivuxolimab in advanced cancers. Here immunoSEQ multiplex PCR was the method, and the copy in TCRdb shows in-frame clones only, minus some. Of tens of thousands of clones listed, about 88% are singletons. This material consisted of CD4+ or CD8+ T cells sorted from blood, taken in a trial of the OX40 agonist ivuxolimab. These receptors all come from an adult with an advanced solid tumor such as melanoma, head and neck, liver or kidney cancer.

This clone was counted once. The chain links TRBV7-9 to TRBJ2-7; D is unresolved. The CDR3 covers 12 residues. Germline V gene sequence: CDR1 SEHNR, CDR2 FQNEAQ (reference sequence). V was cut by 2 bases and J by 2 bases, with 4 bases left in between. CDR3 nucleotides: TGTGCCAGCAGCTTAAATCCCTACGAGCAGTACTTC. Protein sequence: CASSLNPYEQYF.

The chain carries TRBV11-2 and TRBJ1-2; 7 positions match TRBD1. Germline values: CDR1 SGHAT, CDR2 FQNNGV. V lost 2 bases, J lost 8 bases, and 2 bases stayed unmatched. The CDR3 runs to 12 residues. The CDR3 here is CASSLLGQGYTF. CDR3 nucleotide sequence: TGTGCCAGCAGCTTATTGGGACAGGGCTACACCTTC.

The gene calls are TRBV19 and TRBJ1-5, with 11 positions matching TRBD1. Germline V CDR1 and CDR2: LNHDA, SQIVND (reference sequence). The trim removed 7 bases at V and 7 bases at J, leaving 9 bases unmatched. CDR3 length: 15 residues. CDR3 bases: TGTGCCAGTACCGAGGGGACAGGGGGTTGGCAGCCCCAGCATTTT. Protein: CASTEGTGGWQPQHF.

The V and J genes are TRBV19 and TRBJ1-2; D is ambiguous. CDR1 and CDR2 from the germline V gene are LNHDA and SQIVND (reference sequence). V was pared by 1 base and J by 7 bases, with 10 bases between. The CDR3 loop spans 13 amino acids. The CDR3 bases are TGTGCCAGTAGTATAGGCGGAGGGATTGGCTACACCTTC. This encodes CASSIGGGIGYTF.

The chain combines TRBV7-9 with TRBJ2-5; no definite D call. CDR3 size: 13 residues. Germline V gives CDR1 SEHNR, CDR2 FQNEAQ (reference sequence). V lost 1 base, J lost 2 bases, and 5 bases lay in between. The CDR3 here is CASSLDIQETQYF. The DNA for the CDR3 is TGTGCCAGCAGCTTAGACATTCAAGAGACCCAGTACTTC.

The CDR3 sequence is CAIRDYPGETQYF. Here the CDR3 DNA reads TGTGCCATCCGAGATTACCCGGGAGAGACCCAGTACTTC. The gene calls are TRBV10-3 and TRBJ2-5; no clear D. The CDR3 spans 13 residues. Trimming pared 8 bases from V and 4 bases from J, leaving 14 bases between. Germline V lookup: CDR1 ENHRY, CDR2 SYGVKD.

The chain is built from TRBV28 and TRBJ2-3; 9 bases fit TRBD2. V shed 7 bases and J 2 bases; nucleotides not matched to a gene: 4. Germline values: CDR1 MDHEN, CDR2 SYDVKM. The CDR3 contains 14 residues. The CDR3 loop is CASNIAGDTDTQYF. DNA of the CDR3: TGTGCCAGCAATATAGCGGGAGACACAGATACGCAGTATTTT.

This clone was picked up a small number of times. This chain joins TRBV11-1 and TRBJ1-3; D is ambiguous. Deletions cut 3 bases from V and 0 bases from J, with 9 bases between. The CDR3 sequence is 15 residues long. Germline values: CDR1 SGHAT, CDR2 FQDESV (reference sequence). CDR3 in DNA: TGTGCCAGCAGCTTGCGGCCGAACTCTGGAAACACCATATATTTT. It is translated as CASSLRPNSGNTIYF.

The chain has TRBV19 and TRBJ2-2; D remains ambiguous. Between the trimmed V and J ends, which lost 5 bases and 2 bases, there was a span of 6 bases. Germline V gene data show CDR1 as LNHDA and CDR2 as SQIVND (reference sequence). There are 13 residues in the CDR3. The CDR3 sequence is CASSFLNTGELFF. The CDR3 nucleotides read TGTGCCAGTAGTTTTCTAAACACCGGGGAGCTGTTTTTT.

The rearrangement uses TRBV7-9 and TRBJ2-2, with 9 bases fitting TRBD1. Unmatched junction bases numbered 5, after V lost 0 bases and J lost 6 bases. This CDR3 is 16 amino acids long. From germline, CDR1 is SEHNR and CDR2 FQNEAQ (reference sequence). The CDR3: CASSLARTGASGELFF. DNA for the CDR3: TGTGCCAGCAGCTTAGCCCGGACAGGGGCGTCCGGGGAGCTGTTTTTT. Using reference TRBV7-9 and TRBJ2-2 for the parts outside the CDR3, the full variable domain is DTGVSQNPRHKITKRGQNVTFRCDPISEHNRLYWYRQTLGQGPEFLTYFQNEAQLEKSRLLSDRFSAERPKGSFSTLEIQRTEQGDSAMYLCASSLARTGASGELFFGEGSRLTVL.

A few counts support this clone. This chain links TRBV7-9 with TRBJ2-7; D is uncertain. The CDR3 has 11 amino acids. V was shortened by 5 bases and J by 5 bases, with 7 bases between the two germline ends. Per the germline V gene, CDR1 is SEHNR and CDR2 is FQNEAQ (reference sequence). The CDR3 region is CASSPRDEQYF. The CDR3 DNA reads TGTGCCAGCAGCCCTCGGGACGAGCAGTACTTC. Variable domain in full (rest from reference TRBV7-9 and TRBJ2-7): DTGVSQNPRHKITKRGQNVTFRCDPISEHNRLYWYRQTLGQGPEFLTYFQNEAQLEKSRLLSDRFSAERPKGSFSTLEIQRTEQGDSAMYLCASSPRDEQYFGPGTRLTVT.

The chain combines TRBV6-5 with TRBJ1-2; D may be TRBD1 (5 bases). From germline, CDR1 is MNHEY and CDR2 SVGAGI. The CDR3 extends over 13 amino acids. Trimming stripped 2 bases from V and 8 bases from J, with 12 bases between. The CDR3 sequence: CASSYVGTGGYTF. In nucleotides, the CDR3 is TGTGCCAGCAGTTACGTAGGGACGGGAGGCTACACCTTC.

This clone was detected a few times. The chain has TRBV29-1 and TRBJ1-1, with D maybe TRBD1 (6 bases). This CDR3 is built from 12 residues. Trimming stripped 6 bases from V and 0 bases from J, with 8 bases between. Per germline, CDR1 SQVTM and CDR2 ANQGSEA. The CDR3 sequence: CSVDRLNTEAFF. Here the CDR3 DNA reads TGCAGCGTGGACAGATTGAACACTGAAGCTTTCTTT. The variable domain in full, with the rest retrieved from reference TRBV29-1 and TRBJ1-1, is SAVISQKPSRDICQRGTSLTIQCQVDSQVTMMFWYRQQPGQSLTLIATANQGSEATYESGFVIDKFPISRPNLTFSTLTVSNMSPEDSSIYLCSVDRLNTEAFFGQGTRLTVV.

The chain's CDR3 is CASSLGGRETQYF. The CDR3 DNA reads TGTGCCAGTAGTCTTGGGGGCCGGGAGACCCAGTACTTC. V and J are TRBV19 and TRBJ2-5, with D possibly TRBD1 on 6 matching bases. The ends were cut back, 5 bases at V and 5 bases at J, with 12 bases in the middle. CDR3 length equals 13 residues. CDR1 and CDR2 (germline): LNHDA, SQIVND (reference sequence).

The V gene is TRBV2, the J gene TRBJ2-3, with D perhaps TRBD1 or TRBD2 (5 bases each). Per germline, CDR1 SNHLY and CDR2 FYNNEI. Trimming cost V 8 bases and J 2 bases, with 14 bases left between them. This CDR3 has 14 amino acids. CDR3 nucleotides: TGTGCCAGCTCCGAGGGGCTTTCCACAGATACGCAGTATTTT. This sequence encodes CASSEGLSTDTQYF.

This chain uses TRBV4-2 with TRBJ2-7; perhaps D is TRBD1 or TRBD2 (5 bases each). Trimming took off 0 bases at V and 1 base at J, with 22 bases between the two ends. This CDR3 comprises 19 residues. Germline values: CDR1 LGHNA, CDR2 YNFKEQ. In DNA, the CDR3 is TGTGCCAGCAGCCAAGAAAGCGCCGAGGGCAGGGTTTTTTCCTACGAGCAGTACTTC. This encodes CASSQESAEGRVFSYEQYF.

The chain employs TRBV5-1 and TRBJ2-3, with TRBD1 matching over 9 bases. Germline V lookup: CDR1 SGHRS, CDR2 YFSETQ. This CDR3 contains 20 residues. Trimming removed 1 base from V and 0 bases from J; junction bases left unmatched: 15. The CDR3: CASSLYFLGQGISSTDTQYF. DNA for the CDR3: TGCGCCAGCAGCTTGTATTTTCTGGGACAGGGTATATCTAGCACAGATACGCAGTATTTT. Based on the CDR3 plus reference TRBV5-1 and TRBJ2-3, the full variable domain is KAGVTQTPRYLIKTRGQQVTLSCSPISGHRSVSWYQQTPGQGLQFLFEYFSETQRNKGNFPGRFSGRQFSNSRSEMNVSTLELGDSALYLCASSLYFLGQGISSTDTQYFGPGTRLTVL.

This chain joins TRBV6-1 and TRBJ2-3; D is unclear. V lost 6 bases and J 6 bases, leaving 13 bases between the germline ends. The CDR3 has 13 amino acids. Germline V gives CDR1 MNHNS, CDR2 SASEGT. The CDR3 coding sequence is TGTGCCAGCAGCCCTTTAACCCCGGATACGCAGTATTTT. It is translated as CASSPLTPDTQYF.

CDR3 sequence reads: CAAAGDRPNYGYTF. As DNA, the CDR3 is TGTGCCGCCGCGGGGGACAGGCCGAACTATGGCTACACCTTC. The chain recombines TRBV6-6 with TRBJ1-2, with 8 bases lining up with TRBD1. The CDR3 length is 14 residues. CDR1 is MNHNY, CDR2 SVGAGI, per germline (reference sequence). After removal of 11 bases from V and 2 bases from J, the junction contained 10 bases not matched to a gene.